The 7 T cell receptor beta chains given below trace back to one sample, sequenced in a study of T cell repertoires in cytomegalovirus infection. TCRdb analysed the reads with MiXCR anew, one entry per CDR3 protein. The sample carries 50,000 to 60,000 distinct CDR3 sequences, roughly 21% recorded once. The antigens these receptors bind are not known. The sequences come from CD8+ T cells from cultured PBMCs, collected from culture after CMV antigen stimulation. These receptors came from a human donor in good health (CMV status not recorded). Some clones in this sample may be carry-over from other donors' samples.

This chain uses TRBV5-1 with TRBJ1-1, with a possible D match to TRBD1 (6 bases). The V gene lost 4 bases and the J gene lost 1 base, with 17 bases spanning the gap. Germline V lookup: CDR1 SGHRS, CDR2 YFSETQ. This CDR3 comprises 16 residues. The CDR3 loop is CASSPYPGHKNTEAFF. The DNA for the CDR3 is TGCGCCAGCAGCCCTTACCCGGGACACAAGAACACTGAAGCTTTCTTT. Full variable domain (rest looked up from reference TRBV5-1 and TRBJ1-1): KAGVTQTPRYLIKTRGQQVTLSCSPISGHRSVSWYQQTPGQGLQFLFEYFSETQRNKGNFPGRFSGRQFSNSRSEMNVSTLELGDSALYLCASSPYPGHKNTEAFFGQGTRLTVV.

The J gene is TRBJ1-1, the V gene TRBV4-1; D gene uncertain. V lost 0 bases to trimming and J lost 10 bases, with 21 bases between them. Germline lookup yields CDR1 MGHRA and CDR2 YSYEKL. The CDR3 is 16 amino acids. Here the CDR3 DNA reads TGCGCCAGCAGCCAAGATCGGGCGGACTACCGAGAGGGAGCTTTCTTT. Its translation: CASSQDRADYREGAFF.

This sequence joins TRBV7-6 and TRBJ1-2; weak D call: TRBD1 (6 bases). This CDR3 has 15 residues. Germline loops: CDR1 SGHVS, CDR2 FNYEAQ. Trimming shortened V by 1 base and J by 2 bases, and 11 bases separated the two germline ends. The chain's CDR3 is CASSLGQGYNYGYTF. For the CDR3, the DNA is TGTGCCAGCAGCTTAGGGCAGGGGTACAACTATGGCTACACCTTC.

CDR3 sequence (DNA): TGTGCCAGCAGCCGGATTAGCATCCAAGGCTACACCTTC. Residues: CASSRISIQGYTF. The rearrangement links TRBV4-2 to TRBJ1-2, with unresolved D. CDR3 size: 13 residues. Per germline, CDR1 LGHNA and CDR2 YNFKEQ. The ends were cut back, 4 bases at V and 8 bases at J, with 14 bases in the middle.

In its sample, this clonotype was seen a few times. This sequence joins TRBV7-2 and TRBJ1-4; TRBD1 might be the D (5 bases). The germline V gene has CDR1 SGHTA and CDR2 FQGNSA. V lost 3 bases to trimming and J lost 6 bases, with 14 bases between them. The CDR3 totals 15 residues. CDR3 nucleotides: TGTGCCAGCAGCTTGACCCAGGACATCGATGAAAAACTGTTTTTT. It specifies CASSLTQDIDEKLFF. Based on the CDR3 plus reference TRBV7-2 and TRBJ1-4, the full variable domain is GAGVSQSPSNKVTEKGKDVELRCDPISGHTALYWYRQSLGQGLEFLIYFQGNSAPDKSGLPSDRFSAERTGGSVSTLTIQRTQQEDSAVYLCASSLTQDIDEKLFFGSGTQLSVL.

Note on this clonotype: Here the CDR3 omits its conserved ending phenylalanine or tryptophan, so a read error is the likely source. This sequence joins TRBV7-2 and TRBJ1-2; D call uncertain. The germline gives CDR1 SGHTA, CDR2 FQGNSA. The CDR3 is 14 amino acids. The ends were cut back, 4 bases at V and 8 bases at J, with 17 bases in the middle. The CDR3: CASSSMGIPDGYTY. The DNA for the CDR3 is TGTGCCAGCAGCTCCATGGGGATCCCCGACGGCTACACCTAC.

The chain recombines TRBV6-2 or TRBV6-3 with TRBJ2-1, with D maybe TRBD2 (5 bases). The CDR3 loop spans 15 amino acids. Trimming took 1 base from V and 8 from J, leaving 15 bases between them. Germline loops: CDR1 MNHEY, CDR2 SVGEGT. The CDR3 nucleotides read TGTGCCAGCAGTTACTTCCGGGGAGAAAACGATGAGCAGTTCTTC. This gives the protein CASSYFRGENDEQFF.